The rows below give T cell receptor beta chains drawn from one sample of a study of blood T cells in healthy people across ages. In TCRdb, the 5' RACE reads were re-called with MiXCR into one record per CDR3 protein. Of about 760,000 distinct CDR3 sequences in the sample, about 56% were seen once. Sequencing used blood. The receptors here all came from a man aged 40-55 years in good health. Each CDR3 is given with its conserved first and last residue. The D gene is left open where the match is weak. Rows give clone size only sometimes, using once, few, many, or a class for an expanded clone.

V gene	D gene	J gene	clone size	CDR3 DNA	CDR3 protein
TRBV6-6	.	TRBJ2-3	.	TGTGCCAGCAGTCCCCACCCAAGGACGTTCACAGATACGCAGTATTTT	CASSPHPRTFTDTQYF
TRBV2	.	TRBJ1-1	.	TGTGCCAGCACTCCTGATTGGAACACTGAAGCTTTCTTT	CASTPDWNTEAFF
TRBV9	.	TRBJ2-1	few	TGTGCCAGCAGCGTAGAACGGGGGAGCTCCTACAATGAGCAGTTCTTC	CASSVERGSSYNEQFF
TRBV5-4	TRBD1	TRBJ2-4	few	TGTGCCAGCAGCTTATTCGACAGGGACGAAAACATTCAGTACTTC	CASSLFDRDENIQYF
TRBV20-1	TRBD1	TRBJ2-6	.	TGCAGTGCTAACTCGGACAGGGCTGGGGCCAACGTCCTGACTTTC	CSANSDRAGANVLTF
TRBV3-1	.	TRBJ2-7	once	TGTGCCAGCAGCCAAGACCCCAGTTCCGTGCAGTACTTC	CASSQDPSSVQYF
TRBV7-9	.	TRBJ2-1	.	TGTGCCAGCAGCTTAGGCTGGGAGGAGCAGTTCTTC	CASSLGWEEQFF
TRBV15	TRBD2	TRBJ2-3	.	TGTGCCACCAGCGGACGACTAGCGGGAGGCACAGATACGCAGTATTTT	CATSGRLAGGTDTQYF
TRBV3-1	TRBD1	TRBJ2-1	few	TGTGCCAGCAGCCACGACAGGGTACCTTACAATGAGCAGTTCTTC	CASSHDRVPYNEQFF
TRBV4-1	.	TRBJ2-7	.	TGCGCCAGCAGCCAAGATGCGGGTAGGTACGAGCAGTACTTC	CASSQDAGRYEQYF
TRBV27	TRBD1	TRBJ1-2	.	TGTGCCAGCAGTTTATCCAGGACAGGGATCTATGGCTACACCTTC	CASSLSRTGIYGYTF
TRBV6-1	TRBD1	TRBJ1-1	.	TGTGCCAGCAGTGAAGGGACAGGGGGCACTGAAGCTTTCTTT	CASSEGTGGTEAFF
TRBV7-9	.	TRBJ1-5	few	TGTGCCAGCAGCCCGACCGGGACATCGAATCAGCCCCAGCATTTT	CASSPTGTSNQPQHF
TRBV3-1	.	TRBJ2-4	.	TGTGCCAGCAGCCGTGATCACAGGTCCTCTGGAGTGGACATTCAGTACTTC	CASSRDHRSSGVDIQYF
TRBV20-1	TRBD2	TRBJ2-7	.	TGCAGTGCTAGTAGCGGGAGCACCTACGAGCAGTACTTC	CSASSGSTYEQYF
TRBV7-3	.	TRBJ2-5	.	TGTGCCAGCAGCCGCGATGGGCCCAGGGAGACCCAGTACTTC	CASSRDGPRETQYF
TRBV25-1	.	TRBJ2-3	.	TGTGCCAGCACCTCCCGGGGGGCCCAGAGCGGTACGCAGTATTTT	CASTSRGAQSGTQYF